This entry lists 18 T cell receptor beta chains sequenced from one sample in a study of T cells in Graves' hyperthyroidism and ophthalmopathy. RNA transcripts were the template for amplifying TCR beta CDR3 regions. Initially, a first-round RT-PCR of the TCR CDR3 employed the HTBI primer set. In TCRdb, the multiplex PCR reads were re-called with MiXCR into one record per CDR3 protein. The table has 350,000 or so distinct CDR3 sequences, 21% seen once. The specimen was blood. Receptors originate from a woman in her 50s with Graves' hyperthyroidism.

The chain joins TRBV12-3 or TRBV12-4 to TRBJ1-1, with 10 positions matching TRBD1. The CDR3 has 14 amino acids. Unmatched junction bases numbered 5, after V lost 5 bases and J lost 5 bases. CDR3: CASSIDRGRTEAFF. The CDR3 DNA follows: TGTGCCAGCAGTATTGACAGGGGGCGGACTGAAGCTTTCTTT.

This clonotype was counted ten times or more. This chain joins TRBV2 and TRBJ2-3; D call uncertain. CDR1 is SNHLY, CDR2 FYNNEI, per germline. With 3 bases removed from V and 0 bases from J, the gap between germline ends came to 10 bases. The CDR3 length is 15 residues. CDR3 sequence: CASSDVQDSTDTQYF. CDR3 DNA sequence: TGTGCCAGCAGTGATGTTCAGGACAGCACAGATACGCAGTATTTT. Supplemented by reference TRBV2 and TRBJ2-3, the full variable domain reads EPEVTQTPSHQVTQMGQEVILRCVPISNHLYFYWYRQILGQKVEFLVSFYNNEISEKSEIFDDQFSVERPDGSNFTLKIRSTKLEDSAMYFCASSDVQDSTDTQYFGPGTRLTVL.

Ten or more counts support this clonotype. The chain links TRBV11-2 to TRBJ2-1; 12 bases are a match to TRBD2. The germline gives CDR1 SGHAT, CDR2 FQNNGV. There are 15 residues in the CDR3. V lost 5 bases to trimming and J lost 5 bases; unmatched junction nucleotides: 4. CDR3 sequence (DNA): TGTGCCAGCAGCATCACTAGCGGGGGGAACAATGAGCAGTTCTTC. Translating it yields CASSITSGGNNEQFF.

This clonotype has only a few counts. The CDR3 DNA sequence: TGTGCCGGCACAACCGACGGTGAGATGAACACTGAAGCTTTCTTT. It encodes CAGTTDGEMNTEAFF. The chain recombines TRBV2 with TRBJ1-1; D is undetermined. The CDR3 runs to 15 residues. Trimming shortened V by 11 bases and J by 0 bases, and 19 bases separated the two germline ends. CDR1 is SNHLY and CDR2 is FYNNEI in the germline V gene.

J is TRBJ1-6 and V is TRBV5-1, with TRBD1 matching 7 bases. Germline lookup yields CDR1 SGHRS and CDR2 YFSETQ. This CDR3 contains 14 residues. J lost 8 bases, V lost 5 bases, and 7 bases had no gene match. In DNA, the CDR3 is TGCGCCAGCAGTCAGGGACAGCTCGATTCACCCCTCCACTTT. This translates into CASSQGQLDSPLHF. Filled out from reference TRBV5-1 and TRBJ1-6, the complete variable domain reads KAGVTQTPRYLIKTRGQQVTLSCSPISGHRSVSWYQQTPGQGLQFLFEYFSETQRNKGNFPGRFSGRQFSNSRSEMNVSTLELGDSALYLCASSQGQLDSPLHFGNGTRLTVT.

The sample holds many counts of this clonotype. The gene calls are TRBV20-1 and TRBJ2-7; tentatively, D is TRBD1 or TRBD2 (5 bases each). Trimming pared 2 bases from V and 0 bases from J, leaving 11 bases between. CDR3 length: 14 amino acids. Germline assignment: CDR1 DFQATT and CDR2 SNEGSKA (reference sequence). This CDR3 is CSARWDLSSYEQYF. Here the CDR3 DNA reads TGCAGTGCTAGATGGGACCTGAGCTCCTACGAGCAGTACTTC.

This clonotype was counted many times. The chain couples TRBV12-3 or TRBV12-4 to TRBJ2-3; tentative D call: TRBD1 (5 bases). CDR3 size: 14 residues. Trimming took off 5 bases at V and 5 bases at J, with 14 bases between the two ends. The CDR3 here is CASSTTASEDTQYF. CDR3 nucleotides: TGTGCCAGCAGTACGACAGCTTCAGAAGATACGCAGTATTTT.

This clonotype was detected only a few times. The chain carries TRBV6-2 or TRBV6-3 and TRBJ2-6; D unresolved. Trimming removed 6 bases at V and 0 bases at J, with 9 bases between. Germline CDR1 is MNHEY and CDR2 is SVGEGT. The CDR3 extends over 15 amino acids. The CDR3 region has the DNA TGTGCCAGCAGACCTCAGACCTCTGGGGCCAACGTCCTGACTTTC. This encodes CASRPQTSGANVLTF.

The J gene is TRBJ1-2, the V gene TRBV5-1; 10 positions match TRBD1. The J segment lost 10 bases and the V segment lost 5 bases, leaving 5 bases of the junction unmatched. The germline V gene encodes CDR1 SGHRS and CDR2 YFSETQ. The CDR3 has 12 amino acids. This CDR3 is CASRPGTGVYTF. CDR3 DNA: TGCGCCAGCAGACCCGGGACAGGGGTCTACACCTTC.

This chain joins TRBV19 and TRBJ2-3; TRBD2 agrees at 9 bases. Looked up from germline, CDR1 is LNHDA and CDR2 is SQIVND (reference sequence). The V gene end was trimmed by 5 bases and the J gene end by 1 base; junction bases not matched to a gene: 10. This CDR3 spans 17 amino acids. CDR3 residues: CASSVYRREGRTDTQYF. CDR3 DNA: TGTGCCAGTAGTGTCTACCGGCGGGAGGGCCGCACAGATACGCAGTATTTT.

This clonotype turned up a few times. The chain couples TRBV5-1 to TRBJ1-1, with D possibly TRBD1 on 5 matching bases. This CDR3 has 16 residues. V lost 0 bases to trimming and J lost 5 bases, with 17 bases between them. The germline gives CDR1 SGHRS, CDR2 YFSETQ. CDR3 DNA sequence: TGCGCCAGCAGCTTGGTGCCAGGCGGGGCTAATACTGAAGCTTTCTTT. Protein: CASSLVPGGANTEAFF.

There are many counts of this clonotype. The V gene is TRBV20-1, the J gene TRBJ1-2; TRBD1 agrees at 9 bases. Germline loops: CDR1 DFQATT, CDR2 SNEGSKA (reference sequence). This CDR3 contains 14 residues. V lost 6 bases, J lost 0 bases, and 5 bases stayed unmatched. This CDR3 is CSASTGGANYGYTF. In DNA, the CDR3 is TGCAGTGCCTCGACAGGGGGGGCTAACTATGGCTACACCTTC.

The V gene is TRBV12-3 or TRBV12-4, the J gene TRBJ2-7; 7 bases are a match to TRBD2. Unmatched junction bases numbered 11, after V lost 7 bases and J lost 2 bases. The CDR3 contains 15 residues. The CDR3 loop is CASTPGRLATYEQYF. DNA for the CDR3: TGTGCCAGCACCCCCGGGCGACTAGCTACCTACGAGCAGTACTTC.

This clonotype was found many times. The V call is TRBV11-2, the J call TRBJ1-3, with 8 positions matching TRBD1. This CDR3 region has 17 residues. V gave up 5 bases and J gave up 0 bases; unmatched junction bases: 9. The germline V gene has CDR1 SGHAT and CDR2 FQNNGV. The CDR3 DNA follows: TGTGCCAGCAGCACGCTCCACAGGGGGTCCTCTGGAAACACCATATATTTT. Its translation is CASSTLHRGSSGNTIYF. The whole variable domain, filled in from reference TRBV11-2 and TRBJ1-3, reads EAGVAQSPRYKIIEKRQSVAFWCNPISGHATLYWYQQILGQGPKLLIQFQNNGVVDDSQLPKDRFSAERLKGVDSTLKIQPAKLEDSAVYLCASSTLHRGSSGNTIYFGEGSWLTVV.

The gene calls are TRBV28 and TRBJ1-2; TRBD1 matches 7 bases. The CDR3 loop spans 15 amino acids. V shed 5 bases, J shed 8 bases, and the junction held 14 bases outside the gene matches. Germline V CDR1 and CDR2: MDHEN, SYDVKM. CDR3 DNA sequence: TGTGCCAGCAGTCAGCTTTTATTACAGGGGCAGGGCTACACCTTC. This codes for CASSQLLLQGQGYTF.

This clonotype showed up just a few times. The chain links TRBV19 to TRBJ2-2; D might be TRBD1 (6 bases). Per the germline V gene, CDR1 is LNHDA and CDR2 is SQIVND (reference sequence). V was pared by 5 bases and J by 0 bases, with 10 bases between. CDR3 length: 15 residues. The CDR3 DNA reads TGTGCCAGTAGTGTGGACAGCCCGAACACCGGGGAGCTGTTTTTT. Translating it yields CASSVDSPNTGELFF.

This clonotype was seen repeatedly, ten times or more. The V call is TRBV18, the J call TRBJ1-2; D is ambiguous. V dropped 3 bases and J dropped 5 bases, with 13 bases sitting between them. CDR3 length: 14 residues. Per the germline V gene, CDR1 is KGHSH and CDR2 is LQKENI. The CDR3 sequence: CASSPSAGNYGYTF. CDR3 nucleotide sequence: TGTGCCAGCTCACCCTCGGCCGGGAATTATGGCTACACCTTC. Full variable domain (rest looked up from reference TRBV18 and TRBJ1-2): NAGVMQNPRHLVRRRGQEARLRCSPMKGHSHVYWYRQLPEEGLKFMVYLQKENIIDESGMPKERFSAEFPKEGPSILRIQQVVRGDSAAYFCASSPSAGNYGYTFGSGTRLTVV.

This clonotype occurred a few times. This chain uses TRBV4-1 with TRBJ1-1; no reliable D call. Trimming took 0 bases from V and 0 from J, leaving 11 bases between them. This CDR3 has 16 residues. Germline CDR1 reads MGHRA; CDR2 reads YSYEKL. The CDR3 sequence is CASSQELGRLNTEAFF. The CDR3 DNA sequence: TGCGCCAGCAGCCAAGAACTTGGACGTTTGAACACTGAAGCTTTCTTT.